This section outlines one T cell receptor beta chain sequence together with its context. Its antigen remains undetermined. Per-nucleotide qualities are absent, and no much larger clonotype sits a single base away. The library relied on the immunoSEQ multiplex PCR assay. As for the original processing: A statistical classification framework was built to diagnose cytomegalovirus status from the catalog of TCR beta chain sequences. TCRdb obtained this table from immuneACCESS and retained in-frame rearrangements with V and J assigned. These tables miss some clones; where compared with another copy, unresolved V genes account for less than half of the shortfall, and the remainder is unexplained. V, J and clone size derive from that table, while D and trimming were established from the DNA sequence. This sample comprises 160,000 or so clones, around nine tenths of them detected only once. The top ten constitute approximately 2.4% of the sample.

This entry is derived from a study of cytomegalovirus exposure and HLA in healthy donors (dated by TCRdb to about 2017). Study-wide context: According to a later analysis, the 120 or so validation repertoires were produced on the same platform as the roughly 600 repertoires of the first cohort. The study aimed to test whether signatures of past pathogen exposure could be identified by cataloging public T cell receptors. To predict cytomegalovirus infection status, the study combined high-throughput TCR immunosequencing, statistical association of individual TCRs with disease status, and machine learning. Besides the first cohort of approximately 710 subjects, a separate validation cohort made up of 120 different subjects was used. Results the study describes overall, beyond this receptor: Most TCR sequences were observed very rarely across donors, whereas some public TCRs were present in many individuals. The study gave a list of 150 to 200 TCR beta chains associated with cytomegalovirus. Subsequent analysis determined that TCRs grouped into clusters in the first cohort also showed a tendency toward co-occurrence across the approximately 110 validation repertoires, and 94% of cluster scores exceeded 0. In vitro tests confirmed that a few of the cytomegalovirus-associated TCR beta chains recognize cytomegalovirus antigens. It was suggested by the authors that the approach could potentially be generalized to other disease states and immunological phenotypes. In both the original and validation cohorts, the classifier was reported to diagnose cytomegalovirus status with high specificity and sensitivity. A later analysis had no HLA typing for the validation cohort, so co-occurrence there was scored across all 130 or so repertoires.

Separate from the roughly 630-subject first cohort, the validation cohort of about 120 subjects was the group to which the donors belonged. V is clipped by 0 bases and J by 3 bases, and the sequence between their germline boundaries is 13 bases long. CDR1 SGDLS and CDR2 YYNGEE were looked up in the germline V gene. The CDR3 measures 15 amino acids from cysteine to phenylalanine. The only DNA kept is the CDR3, 45 bases in frame from the first base. The receptor's source is a man between 18 and 35 years old in good health and CMV-seropositive. Material: PBMCs. The chain is assembled from TRBV9 and TRBJ2-7; the D region possibly corresponds to TRBD1 (5 bases align). Here is the DNA: TGTGCCAGCAGCGTAGGCCGTGGGCAGGGCTACGAGCAGTACTTC. The encoded protein is CASSVGRGQGYEQYF.